Listed below are T cell receptor beta chains from one sample, sequenced in a study of blood T cell repertoires in COVID-19. Repertoires were generated with immunoSEQ multiplex PCR, while TCRdb's copy carries only in-frame clones and drops some. The table records over 200,000 clones, around nine tenths of them present only once. The sequencing input was PBMCs or T cells enriched from blood (not recorded which). These receptors were obtained from a young woman who had been exposed to COVID-19. Each CDR3 is given without its conserved first and last residue. A D gene is named only where the DNA matches it firmly.

SVGTGNNSPLH,TRBV29-1,TRBJ1-6,TRBD1
ATPTRETQY,TRBV19,TRBJ2-5,NA
ASSQAHRGPTYEQY,TRBV3-1/TRBV3-2,TRBJ2-7,TRBD1
ASSPIHRDREY,TRBV28,TRBJ2-3,TRBD1
SVTRGGETQY,TRBV29-1,TRBJ2-5,NA
ASSQDGRVGYEQY,TRBV4-1,TRBJ2-7,NA
ASNLGQRNSPLH,TRBV6-5,TRBJ1-6,TRBD1
ASSRDSYTEAF,TRBV5-1,TRBJ1-1,TRBD1
ALVGQTVGEQF,TRBV30,TRBJ2-1,NA
ASRNVQGVKNIQY,TRBV5-1,TRBJ2-4,NA
ASSNQRVPYEQY,TRBV19,TRBJ2-7,NA
ASSQEGGHTGANVLT,TRBV4-2,TRBJ2-6,NA
ASSLGTLNTEAF,TRBV5-5,TRBJ1-1,NA
ASSLEVNRFHEQY,TRBV11-2,TRBJ2-7,NA
ASSNTGSPNEKLF,TRBV2,TRBJ1-4,NA
ASSDPQGITFFGGELF,TRBV9,TRBJ2-2,NA
ASSQGAPIYYT,TRBV5-1,TRBJ1-2,TRBD1
ASSHRGRPSYEQY,TRBV7-9,TRBJ2-7,NA
ASSLLGSSYNEQF,TRBV7-3,TRBJ2-1,NA
ASSFPGNGQGNQPQH,TRBV13,TRBJ1-5,TRBD1
ASSPRLAGYNEQF,TRBV7-9,TRBJ2-1,TRBD2
SAAQGAKGYT,TRBV29-1,TRBJ1-2,TRBD1